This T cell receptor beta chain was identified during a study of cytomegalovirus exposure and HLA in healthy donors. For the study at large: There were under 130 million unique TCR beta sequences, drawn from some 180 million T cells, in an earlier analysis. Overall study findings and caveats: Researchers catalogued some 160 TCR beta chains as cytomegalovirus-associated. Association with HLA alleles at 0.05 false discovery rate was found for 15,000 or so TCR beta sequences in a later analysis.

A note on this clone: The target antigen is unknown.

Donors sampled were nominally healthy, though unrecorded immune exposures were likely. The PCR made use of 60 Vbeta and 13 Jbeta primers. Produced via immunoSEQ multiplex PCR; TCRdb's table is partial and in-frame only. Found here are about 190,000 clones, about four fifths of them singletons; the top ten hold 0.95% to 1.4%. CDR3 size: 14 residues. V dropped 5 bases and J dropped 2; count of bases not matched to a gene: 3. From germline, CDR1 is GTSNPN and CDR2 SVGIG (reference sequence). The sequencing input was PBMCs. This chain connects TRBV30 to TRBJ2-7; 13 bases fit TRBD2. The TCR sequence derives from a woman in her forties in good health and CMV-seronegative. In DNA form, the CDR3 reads TGTGCCTGGCGCGGACTAGCGGGAGCCTACGAGCAGTACTTC. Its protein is CAWRGLAGAYEQYF.